These 30 T cell receptor beta chains share one sample of origin, sequenced in a study of T cells in women clearing cervical HPV infection. Here immunoSEQ multiplex PCR was the method, and the copy in TCRdb shows in-frame clones only, minus some. The listing contains approximately 31,000 clones. Sequences were obtained from blood buffy coat. Source of these receptors: a woman between 18 and 70 years old with a cervical HPV16 infection that either progressed to CIN3+ or cleared (not recorded which).

Points on this clone: The read terminates 3 residues ahead of where the CDR3 ends, so the germline J gene completes it. The V call is TRBV5-6, the J call TRBJ1-2; maybe TRBD1 (6 bases). The CDR3 length is 13 residues. Germline-derived CDR1 and CDR2 are SGHDT and YYEEEE. The covered CDR3 bases are TGTGCCAGCAGCCAGGGGTTCGGAGAGACC. This gives the protein CASSQGFGET. The whole CDR3 region reads CASSQGFGETYTF.

On this clone itself: A junction boundary mismatches the germline segment, possibly from a read error. The sequenced fragment ends 3 residues before the CDR3 boundary, so the rest is inferred from the germline J gene. The V and J genes are TRBV4-2 and TRBJ1-5, with D unclear. The CDR3 totals 14 residues. CDR1 and CDR2 from the germline V gene are LGHNA and YNFKEQ. The CDR3 bases that were read are TGCGCCAGCAGCCAAGAAATAAGCAATCAGCCC. This gives the protein CASSQEISNQP. The whole CDR3 sequence is CASSQEISNQPQHF.

As for this clone: Read data end 3 residues before the CDR3 end; the end is taken from the germline J gene. The chain recombines TRBV19 with TRBJ1-5; D is perhaps TRBD1 (6 bases). This CDR3 spans 13 amino acids. Trimming cost V 6 bases and J 4 bases, with 10 bases left between them. The germline V gene encodes CDR1 LNHDA and CDR2 SQIVND (reference sequence). The covered CDR3 bases are TGTGCCAGTAGCAGAGGGACAAATCAGCCC. Protein product: CASSRGTNQP. The whole CDR3 sequence is CASSRGTNQPQHF.

Concerning this clone: The CDR3 goes on 3 residues after the read ends, and that part is filled in from the germline J gene. The V call is TRBV7-9, the J call TRBJ1-2, with D maybe TRBD1 (6 bases). This CDR3 region has 15 residues. CDR1 SEHNR and CDR2 FQNEAQ come from the germline V gene (reference sequence). Trimming stripped 1 base from V and 5 bases from J, with 14 bases between. The CDR3 sequence is CASSLGLQGQYGYTF. The DNA read from the CDR3 is TGTGCCAGCAGCTTAGGCCTACAGGGTCAATATGGC.

Concerning this clone itself: Read sequence stops 3 residues before the CDR3 end, and the germline J gene provides the missing end. The V call is TRBV30, the J call TRBJ2-3; 10 bases map to TRBD1. Germline V CDR1 and CDR2: GTSNPN, SVGIG (reference sequence). This CDR3 contains 14 residues. The sequenced CDR3 bases are TGTGCCTGGGGGGGGGACAGGGGAAATCAGCCG. Translation: CAWGGDRGNQP. The entire CDR3 reads CAWGGDRGNQPQYF. Variable domain in full (rest from reference TRBV30 and TRBJ2-3): SQTIHQWPATLVQPVGSPLSLECTVEGTSNPNLYWYRQAAGRGLQLLFYSVGIGQISSEVPQNLSASRPQDRQFILSSKKLLLSDSGFYLCAWGGDRGNQPQYFGPGTRLTVL.

Comment on this clone: The sequenced fragment ends 3 residues before the CDR3 boundary, so the rest is inferred from the germline J gene. The chain recombines TRBV7-9 with TRBJ1-1; 7 nucleotides align to TRBD1. The germline gives CDR1 SEHNR, CDR2 FQNEAQ (reference sequence). The CDR3 contains 13 residues. The CDR3 loop reads CASSLRSDRRAFF. Partial CDR3 DNA: TGTGCCAGCAGCCTACGATCGGACAGGAGG.

As concerns this clone: With the read ending 3 residues before the CDR3 end, the germline J gene is used to fill in that end. The chain recombines TRBV30 with TRBJ2-4, with 10 bases matching TRBD1. CDR1 and CDR2 from the germline V gene are GTSNPN and SVGIG (reference sequence). The CDR3 has 14 residues. Incomplete CDR3 DNA: TGTGCCTCCCCTCGGACAGGGGGTCTCTATGGT. Translation gives CASPRTGGLYG. The CDR3 in its entirety is CASPRTGGLYGQYF. Full variable domain (remainder filled in from reference TRBV30 and TRBJ2-4): SQTIHQWPATLVQPVGSPLSLECTVEGTSNPNLYWYRQAAGRGLQLLFYSVGIGQISSEVPQNLSASRPQDRQFILSSKKLLLSDSGFYLCASPRTGGLYGQYFGAGTRLSVL.

Judged by frequency, this clone is medium-sized (0.01 to 0.1%). Sequencing ends 3 residues short of the CDR3 end; the germline J gene provides the rest. J is TRBJ2-4 and V is TRBV14; 8 nucleotides match TRBD2. Germline CDR1 reads SGHDN; CDR2 reads FVKESK. J gave up 3 bases and V 4 bases, and 8 bases lay outside the gene matches. CDR3 length: 16 amino acids. The CDR3 is CASSPTAGAGKNIQYF. The CDR3 bases that were read are TGTGCCAGCAGCCCGACAGCGGGAGCAGGCAAAAACATT.

Remarks on this clone: The CDR3 extends 3 residues past the end of the read, so its final part is completed from the germline J gene. The chain joins TRBV7-9 to TRBJ1-5; the D is unclear. CDR1 and CDR2 from the germline V gene are SEHNR and FQNEAQ (reference sequence). Trimming cost V 2 bases and J 0 bases, with 8 bases left between them. The CDR3 sequence is 15 residues long. CDR3 DNA (partial): TGTGCCAGCAGCTTATCGGGGAATAGCAATCAGCCC. Amino acid sequence: CASSLSGNSNQP. The CDR3 as a whole reads CASSLSGNSNQPQHF.

On this clone: The CDR3 goes on 3 residues after the read ends, and that part is filled in from the germline J gene. The chain uses TRBV19 and TRBJ1-2, with a weak D call TRBD1 (5 bases). This CDR3 region has 15 residues. The germline CDR1 and CDR2 sequences are LNHDA and SQIVND (reference sequence). CDR3 amino acids: CASSITVRGGNDYTF. Partial CDR3 DNA: TGTGCCAGTAGTATTACGGTTCGCGGGGGGAACGAC.

CDR3 DNA (partial): TGCGCCAGCAGCCCGGACAGGGGGCGATTAAGCTATGGC. Translating it yields CASSPDRGRLSYG. The CDR3, in full, reads CASSPDRGRLSYGYTF. J is TRBJ1-2 and V is TRBV5-1; TRBD1 matches 11 bases. The read ends 3 residues shy of where the CDR3 ends; the end is completed using the germline J gene. Unmatched junction bases numbered 9, after V lost 4 bases and J lost 4 bases. CDR1 SGHRS and CDR2 YFSETQ come from the germline V gene. The CDR3 consists of 16 residues.

Points on this clone: One junction end disagrees with the germline gene, perhaps due to a read error. Coverage ceases 3 residues before the CDR3 finishes, and the germline J gene fills in the end. Other DNA sequences in the sample encode the same CDR3. The chain links TRBV2 to TRBJ1-3, with TRBD1 as a possible D gene (5 bases). The CDR3 is 13 amino acids. Germline V gene data show CDR1 as SNHLY and CDR2 as FYNNEI. This chain's CDR3 is CASSERQGNTIYF. Partial CDR3 DNA: TGTGCCAGCAGTGAAAGGCAGGGAAACACG.

In regard to this clone: The read terminates 3 residues before the CDR3 end, so the remaining end is supplied by the germline J gene. This sequence joins TRBV7-3 and TRBJ2-1; TRBD2 might be the D (7 bases). CDR1 is SGHTA and CDR2 is FQGTGA in the germline V gene. V was shortened by 5 bases and J by 4 bases, with 15 bases between the two germline ends. The CDR3 loop spans 15 amino acids. The CDR3 region is CASSPRGGAYNEQFF. CDR3 bases read: TGTGCCAGCAGCCCGAGGGGGGGGGCTTACAATGAG.

Notes on this clone: The read ends 3 residues early relative to the CDR3; the germline J gene fills the gap. V usage is TRBV19 and J usage is TRBJ2-5; TRBD2 matches at 7 bases. The germline CDR1 and CDR2 sequences are LNHDA and SQIVND (reference sequence). V shed 3 bases and J 1 base; nucleotides not matched to a gene: 5. CDR3 length equals 15 residues. The CDR3 spells CASSIRGGAQETQYF. The covered CDR3 bases are TGTGCCAGTAGTATCCGCGGGGGAGCCCAAGAGACC.

About this clone itself: The CDR3 end falls 3 residues outside the read, so it is completed with the germline J gene. The chain combines TRBV11-2 with TRBJ2-4, with unresolved D. This CDR3 region has 12 residues. Germline CDR1 SGHAT, CDR2 FQNNGV. The CDR3 loop reads CASSLDRFGQYF. The part of the CDR3 DNA that was read is TGTGCCAGCAGCTTAGACAGGTTTGGT.

CDR3 DNA (partial): TGCAGTGCACGCCCGGACAATCGAGGTGGCACCGGGGAG. It yields the protein CSARPDNRGGTGE. The CDR3, in full, reads CSARPDNRGGTGELFF. The chain employs TRBV20-1 and TRBJ2-2, with D possibly being TRBD1 (5 bases). The CDR3 extends 3 residues past the end of the read, so its final part is completed from the germline J gene. This CDR3 region has 16 residues. Germline lookup yields CDR1 DFQATT and CDR2 SNEGSKA (reference sequence). V was shortened by 6 bases and J by 4 bases, with 21 bases between the two germline ends.

For this clone: The read gets to within 3 residues of the CDR3 end, and the germline J gene fills in the rest. The V gene is TRBV7-2, the J gene TRBJ2-3; possible D gene TRBD1, 6 bases. The CDR3 spans 14 residues. The germline CDR1 and CDR2 sequences are SGHTA and FQGNSA. The DNA read from the CDR3 is TGTGCCAGCAGCCCCAGGACAGTCCAAGAGACG. Translated: CASSPRTVQET. The whole CDR3 is CASSPRTVQETQYF. Filled out from reference TRBV7-2 and TRBJ2-3, the complete variable domain reads GAGVSQSPSNKVTEKGKDVELRCDPISGHTALYWYRQSLGQGLEFLIYFQGNSAPDKSGLPSDRFSAERTGGSVSTLTIQRTQQEDSAVYLCASSPRTVQETQYFGPGTRLTVL.

As to this clone: The CDR3 extends 3 residues past the end of the read, so its final part is completed from the germline J gene. The chain links TRBV9 to TRBJ2-1; TRBD2 matches at 7 bases. Germline V gene data show CDR1 as SGDLS and CDR2 as YYNGEE. Trimming removed 0 bases from V and 7 bases from J; junction bases left unmatched: 13. This CDR3 comprises 17 residues. CDR3 region: CASSVGRLSGIDNEQFF. CDR3 DNA (partial): TGTGCCAGCAGCGTAGGTCGTCTGAGCGGGATTGATAATGAG.

For this clone: The CDR3 extends 3 residues past the end of the read, so its final part is completed from the germline J gene. This chain joins TRBV5-1 and TRBJ2-5; tentatively, D is TRBD2 (5 bases). Germline CDR1 is SGHRS and CDR2 is YFSETQ. V lost 4 bases to trimming and J lost 1 base, with 11 bases between them. CDR3 size: 14 residues. The CDR3 loop is CASSLEGLQETQYF. The sequenced CDR3 bases are TGCGCCAGCAGCCTCGAGGGCCTCCAAGAGACC.

As concerns this clone: The read terminates 3 residues before the CDR3 end, so the remaining end is supplied by the germline J gene. J is TRBJ2-5 and V is TRBV19; the match to TRBD2 covers 10 bases. Germline V lookup: CDR1 LNHDA, CDR2 SQIVND (reference sequence). V gave up 3 bases and J gave up 2 bases; unmatched junction bases: 6. The CDR3 has 16 amino acids. CDR3 DNA, as far as it was read: TGTGCCAGTAGTATGGAACTAGCGGGGTGGCAAGAGACC. Its translation is CASSMELAGWQET. The entire CDR3 is CASSMELAGWQETQYF.

Comments on this clone: The missing CDR3 end, 3 residues past where the read stops, is filled in from the germline J gene. The chain recombines TRBV28 with TRBJ2-7; D might be TRBD1 (6 bases). The germline V gene encodes CDR1 MDHEN and CDR2 SYDVKM. CDR3 size: 17 residues. With 4 bases removed from V and 0 bases from J, the gap between germline ends came to 19 bases. The CDR3 sequence is CASSSKPTGFSSYEQYF. The sequenced CDR3 bases are TGTGCCAGCAGTTCAAAACCGACAGGTTTCAGCTCCTACGAG.

Comments on this clone: Relative to the germline gene, one junction end is altered; a read error may explain this. From the germline J gene comes the end of the CDR3, since the read stops 3 residues before it. The chain couples TRBV7-9 to TRBJ1-2; D is ambiguous. The CDR3 runs to 13 residues. Germline lookup yields CDR1 SEHNR and CDR2 FQNEAQ (reference sequence). The CDR3 is CASEPPVGYDYTF. Partial CDR3 DNA: TGTGCCAGTGAACCCCCAGTAGGGTATGAC.

Concerning this clone itself: The read ends 3 residues early relative to the CDR3; the germline J gene fills the gap. This chain uses TRBV18 with TRBJ1-2, with 8 bases fitting TRBD1. V lost 1 base to trimming and J lost 7 bases; unmatched junction nucleotides: 11. Looked up from germline, CDR1 is KGHSH and CDR2 is LQKENI. CDR3 length: 16 residues. Partial CDR3 DNA: TGTGCCAGCTCACCACGGGGGACAGGTTCGGAGCCTGGC. It encodes CASSPRGTGSEPG. The whole CDR3 reads CASSPRGTGSEPGYTF. Filled out from reference TRBV18 and TRBJ1-2, the complete variable domain reads NAGVMQNPRHLVRRRGQEARLRCSPMKGHSHVYWYRQLPEEGLKFMVYLQKENIIDESGMPKERFSAEFPKEGPSILRIQQVVRGDSAAYFCASSPRGTGSEPGYTFGSGTRLTVV.

Of note for this clone: The read comes to an end 3 residues before the CDR3 does, leaving the germline J gene to fill in the end. The V call is TRBV2, the J call TRBJ2-2; 11 nucleotides agree with TRBD1. Germline CDR1 reads SNHLY; CDR2 reads FYNNEI. The CDR3 covers 15 residues. The junction had 2 bases not matched to a gene; V was cut back by 6 bases and J by 2 bases. The chain's CDR3 is CASRDRGQNTGELFF. Incomplete CDR3 DNA: TGTGCCAGCAGGGACAGGGGGCAAAACACCGGGGAG.

Comment on this clone: The read ends 3 residues early relative to the CDR3; the germline J gene fills the gap. The chain has TRBV5-3 and TRBJ2-3; possibly TRBD1 for D (5 bases). TRBV5-3 is treated as an ORF (open reading frame) with a function not yet certain. CDR3 length equals 19 residues. Incomplete CDR3 DNA: TGTGCCAGAAGCTTGGGAGCAGGGATCCACCGTCTTCACAATCAGCCG. Its protein product is CARSLGAGIHRLHNQP. The complete CDR3 protein is CARSLGAGIHRLHNQPQYF.

With respect to this clone: The read gets to within 3 residues of the CDR3 end, and the germline J gene fills in the rest. The gene calls are TRBV7-3 and TRBJ2-3; 12 bases agree with TRBD2. J lost 3 bases, V lost 5 bases, and 9 bases had no gene match. The CDR3 extends over 17 amino acids. Looked up from germline, CDR1 is SGHTA and CDR2 is FQGTGA. CDR3: CASSKRTSGTATDTQYF. The sequenced CDR3 bases are TGTGCCAGCAGCAAAAGGACTAGCGGGACAGCGACAGATACG.

A word on this clone: The CDR3 end falls 3 residues outside the read, so it is completed with the germline J gene. The chain employs TRBV18 and TRBJ2-4; the match to TRBD2 covers 7 bases. The CDR3 has 12 residues. Germline CDR1 is KGHSH and CDR2 is LQKENI. CDR3 DNA, as far as it was read: TGTGCCAGCTCACCACCGGGAGGGGTT. Translation gives CASSPPGGV. The whole CDR3 protein reads CASSPPGGVQYF.

Comments on this clone: The CDR3 end lies 3 residues beyond the end of the read and is filled in from the germline J gene. The chain employs TRBV7-2 and TRBJ2-1; TRBD1 matches at 10 bases. The CDR3 contains 14 residues. Trimming at V came to 4 bases and at J to 6 bases, leaving 3 bases not matched to a gene. Per the germline V gene, CDR1 is SGHTA and CDR2 is FQGNSA. Here the CDR3 reads CASSSRTGGNEQFF. The sequenced CDR3 bases are TGTGCCAGCAGCTCCCGGACAGGGGGCAATGAG.

On this clone itself: The CDR3 end is not reached by the read, which stops 3 residues before it; the germline J gene fills it in. The rearrangement uses TRBV7-2 and TRBJ1-2; D is perhaps TRBD1 (6 bases). The CDR3 runs to 16 residues. Germline lookup yields CDR1 SGHTA and CDR2 FQGNSA. The sequenced CDR3 bases are TGTGCCAGCAGCTCAGCCCCCGGGACACAAAGCCGAGGC. Its protein product is CASSSAPGTQSRG. The CDR3 in full is CASSSAPGTQSRGYTF. Filled out from reference TRBV7-2 and TRBJ1-2, the complete variable domain reads GAGVSQSPSNKVTEKGKDVELRCDPISGHTALYWYRQSLGQGLEFLIYFQGNSAPDKSGLPSDRFSAERTGGSVSTLTIQRTQQEDSAVYLCASSSAPGTQSRGYTFGSGTRLTVV.

To note about this clone: Read data end 3 residues before the CDR3 end; the end is taken from the germline J gene. This rearrangement joins TRBV6-1 to TRBJ1-6; possibly TRBD1 for D (6 bases). The CDR3 extends over 17 amino acids. Germline CDR1 is MNHNS and CDR2 is SASEGT. The ends were cut back, 2 bases at V and 7 bases at J, with 18 bases in the middle. The chain's CDR3 is CASSEKGSWDINSPLHF. CDR3 DNA, as far as it was read: TGTGCCAGCAGTGAAAAGGGGTCATGGGACATCAATTCACCC.